The next 20 T cell receptor beta chains were all read from a single sample in a study of T cell responses to AZD1222 COVID-19 vaccine. Measured with immunoSEQ multiplex PCR; TCRdb has only the in-frame clones, and not every one. The table includes more than 120,000 clones, about 82% detected once. Sequences were derived from peripheral blood, sampled 28 days after the second AZD1222 dose. Source of these receptors: an adult who received the AZD1222 COVID-19 vaccine.

The chain employs TRBV30 and TRBJ1-3; D is uncertain. The length of the CDR3 is 15 residues. The ends were cut back, 5 bases at V and 0 bases at J, with 14 bases in the middle. CDR1 and CDR2 (germline): GTSNPN, SVGIG (reference sequence). This chain's CDR3 is CAWDRSSSSGNTIYF. The DNA of the CDR3 is TGTGCCTGGGATAGGTCGTCCTCCTCTGGAAACACCATATATTTT.

V usage is TRBV12-5 and J usage is TRBJ2-1; D gene ambiguous. CDR3 length equals 11 residues. Germline V lookup: CDR1 LGHNT, CDR2 FRNRAP. V was shortened by 1 base and J by 9 bases, with 4 bases between the two germline ends. The CDR3 DNA reads as TGTGCTAGTGGTTTGGGGATTGAGCAGTTCTTC. Amino acid sequence: CASGLGIEQFF.

The rearrangement uses TRBV19 and TRBJ1-1, with no clear D. Germline V lookup: CDR1 LNHDA, CDR2 SQIVND (reference sequence). V shed 1 base and J shed 7 bases, with 16 bases lying between them. The CDR3 contains 15 residues. The CDR3 coding sequence is TGTGCCAGTAGTATAGGGTTGGGTAGACGAATTGAAGCTTTCTTT. Its protein is CASSIGLGRRIEAFF.

The V and J genes are TRBV18 and TRBJ1-4; 7 bases fit TRBD1. The germline CDR1 and CDR2 sequences are KGHSH and LQKENI. The ends lost 6 bases at V and 0 bases at J; junction bases unmatched: 1. The CDR3 has 14 residues. The CDR3 DNA reads as TGTGCCAGCTCCCAGGGGGCAACTAATGAAAAACTGTTTTTT. Residues: CASSQGATNEKLFF.

This chain connects TRBV25-1 to TRBJ1-2; D possibly corresponds to TRBD1 (6 bases). CDR3 length equals 13 residues. Deletions cut 5 bases from V and 8 bases from J, with 15 bases between. CDR1 and CDR2 from the germline V gene are MGHDK and SYGVNS. CDR3 residues: CASSPGAQGGYTF. The CDR3 coding sequence is TGTGCCAGCAGTCCGGGGGCGCAGGGAGGCTACACCTTC.

This chain uses TRBV5-6 with TRBJ1-1; D might be TRBD1 (6 bases). In germline, CDR1 is SGHDT, CDR2 YYEEEE. The CDR3 covers 15 residues. V dropped 3 bases and J dropped 0 bases, with 12 bases sitting between them. For the CDR3, the DNA is TGTGCCAGCAGCTCCGATAGGGGGATGAACACTGAAGCTTTCTTT. It translates to CASSSDRGMNTEAFF.

The chain employs TRBV6-4 and TRBJ2-1; 11 positions agree with TRBD2. The ends lost 5 bases at V and 7 bases at J; junction bases unmatched: 4. Looked up from germline, CDR1 is MRHNA and CDR2 is SNTAGT. The CDR3 totals 14 residues. This CDR3 is CASSLLAGVNEQFF. The CDR3 bases are TGTGCCAGCAGTCTACTAGCGGGGGTAAATGAGCAGTTCTTC.

The V gene is TRBV3-1 (or the pseudogene TRBV3-2), the J gene TRBJ2-7; D ambiguous. V lost 3 bases and J lost 0, with 6 bases in between. The CDR3 is 13 amino acids. Germline loops: CDR1 LGHDT, CDR2 YNNKEL (reference sequence). CDR3 sequence: CASSQGISYEQYF. The CDR3 DNA is TGTGCCAGCAGCCAGGGAATCTCCTACGAGCAGTACTTC.

This clone appeared a single time. The J gene is TRBJ2-1, the V gene TRBV6-5, with 11 bases lining up with TRBD1. Germline V gene lookup returns CDR1 MNHEY and CDR2 SVGAGI. The junction had 8 bases not matched to a gene; V was cut back by 6 bases and J by 10 bases. The CDR3 contains 14 residues. The CDR3 loop reads CASRTGQGAYEQFF. In DNA, the CDR3 is TGTGCCAGCAGGACAGGACAGGGGGCATACGAGCAGTTCTTC.

This clone showed up just once. V usage is TRBV19 and J usage is TRBJ2-2; D unresolved. The V end was cut by 7 bases, the J end by 6 bases, with 15 bases between. Per germline, CDR1 LNHDA and CDR2 SQIVND (reference sequence). This CDR3 region has 14 residues. The CDR3 sequence: CASNFGSAPGELFF. The CDR3 DNA is TGTGCCAGTAATTTTGGGTCCGCCCCCGGGGAGCTGTTTTTT.

The CDR3 DNA reads as TGTGCCAGCAGGGATACTAACTATGGCTACACCTTC. Translating it yields CASRDTNYGYTF. This chain connects TRBV6-5 to TRBJ1-2; D uncertain. Germline V lookup: CDR1 MNHEY, CDR2 SVGAGI. The CDR3 is 12 residues long. V dropped 6 bases and J dropped 0 bases, with 5 bases sitting between them.

The chain links TRBV3-1 (or the pseudogene TRBV3-2) to TRBJ2-3; 10 bases are a match to TRBD2. The CDR3 has 18 amino acids. V dropped 4 bases and J dropped 2; count of bases not matched to a gene: 12. Per the germline V gene, CDR1 is LGHDT and CDR2 is YNNKEL (reference sequence). The CDR3 spells CASSLLGSGGTHTDTQYF. Written as DNA, the CDR3 is TGTGCCAGCAGCCTCCTGGGTAGCGGGGGGACTCACACAGATACGCAGTATTTT.

This sequence joins TRBV12-5 and TRBJ1-2; 9 bases align to TRBD1. V dropped 2 bases and J dropped 8; count of bases not matched to a gene: 9. Germline assignment: CDR1 LGHNT and CDR2 FRNRAP. This CDR3 has 15 residues. CDR3 region: CASGLFPGTGRGYTF. In DNA, the CDR3 is TGTGCTAGTGGTTTGTTCCCCGGGACAGGGAGAGGCTACACCTTC.

The CDR3 sequence is CASSRYGTGGDQPQHF. Written as DNA, the CDR3 is TGTGCCAGTAGTAGATACGGGACAGGGGGCGATCAGCCCCAGCATTTT. The gene calls are TRBV19 and TRBJ1-5; 12 bases align to TRBD1. The CDR3 spans 16 residues. J was trimmed by 5 bases and V by 4 bases; bases with no gene match: 6. The germline V gene encodes CDR1 LNHDA and CDR2 SQIVND (reference sequence).

The chain recombines TRBV30 with TRBJ2-3; TRBD1 might be the D (5 bases). V was clipped by 7 bases and J by 0 bases, with 14 bases between them. The CDR3 runs 14 residues. Germline lookup yields CDR1 GTSNPN and CDR2 SVGIG (reference sequence). In nucleotides, the CDR3 is TGTGCCTCCAGCTGGGGCACTAGCACAGATACGCAGTATTTT. Translated, it gives CASSWGTSTDTQYF.

V gene TRBV5-6 combines with J gene TRBJ2-2, with no clear D. The CDR3 contains 12 residues. V dropped 4 bases and J dropped 3 bases, with 4 bases sitting between them. CDR1 and CDR2 from the germline V gene are SGHDT and YYEEEE. For the CDR3, the DNA is TGTGCCAGCAGCCCATACACCGGGGAGCTGTTTTTT. Translation gives CASSPYTGELFF.

The chain has TRBV19 and TRBJ1-4; the D is unclear. Germline V gives CDR1 LNHDA, CDR2 SQIVND (reference sequence). V was trimmed by 3 bases and J by 0 bases, leaving 8 bases between them. The CDR3 runs 15 residues. The CDR3 coding sequence is TGTGCCAGTAGTATCCCTCAGACAACTAATGAAAAACTGTTTTTT. This encodes CASSIPQTTNEKLFF.

As for this clone: The same CDR3 arises from other DNA sequences in this sample as well. The chain joins TRBV15 to TRBJ1-5, with 7 positions matching TRBD1. The CDR3 has 15 amino acids. Trimming at V came to 7 bases and at J to 6 bases, leaving 12 bases not matched to a gene. CDR1 is LNHNV, CDR2 YYDKDF, per germline (reference sequence). CDR3 DNA sequence: TGTGCCACCACCCCGGGGACAGCCTCTAGTCAGCCCCAGCATTTT. Its protein product is CATTPGTASSQPQHF.

The chain employs TRBV19 and TRBJ1-5; D remains ambiguous. Looked up from germline, CDR1 is LNHDA and CDR2 is SQIVND (reference sequence). V dropped 8 bases and J dropped 9 bases, with 11 bases sitting between them. The length of the CDR3 is 11 residues. The chain's CDR3 is CASGTSGPQHF. In DNA form, the CDR3 reads TGTGCCAGTGGTACCTCCGGGCCCCAGCATTTT.

This clone appeared a single time. The chain joins TRBV11-3 to TRBJ1-1; D remains unclear. The CDR3 is 13 amino acids. Trimming left V 4 bases short and J 2 bases short, with 8 bases between. From germline, CDR1 is SGHNT and CDR2 YENEEA. The CDR3 protein is CASSSRLNTEAFF. CDR3 nucleotides: TGTGCCAGCAGCTCCCGACTAAACACTGAAGCTTTCTTT.